Presented here are 10 T cell receptor beta chains from one specimen sequenced in a study of cytomegalovirus exposure and HLA in healthy donors. The study ran its PCR with 60 Vbeta and 13 Jbeta primers. Only in-frame clones appear in the TCRdb table, and some are missing; sequencing was by immunoSEQ multiplex PCR. The sample includes 150,000 to 200,000 clones, 60% to 85% of them seen just once. The sample was PBMCs. All receptors come from a woman between 45 and 60 years old in good health and CMV-seropositive.

This clone was seen a handful of times. The chain is built from TRBV2 and TRBJ2-7; 7 positions match TRBD2. Per the germline V gene, CDR1 is SNHLY and CDR2 is FYNNEI. Losses at the gene ends were 8 bases for V and 4 bases for J; bases not matched to a gene: 11. There are 14 residues in the CDR3. CDR3: CASRSFGGKYEQYF. CDR3 sequence (DNA): TGTGCCAGCCGGTCGTTCGGGGGGAAATACGAGCAGTACTTC.

The rearrangement uses TRBV29-1 and TRBJ1-1, with D perhaps TRBD1 (6 bases). V shed 7 bases and J shed 4 bases, with 7 bases lying between them. The CDR3 totals 10 residues. Germline V gives CDR1 SQVTM, CDR2 ANQGSEA. The CDR3, as DNA: TGCAGCGGGACAGTCACTGAAGCTTTCTTT. This gives the protein CSGTVTEAFF. Full variable domain (missing parts from reference TRBV29-1 and TRBJ1-1): SAVISQKPSRDICQRGTSLTIQCQVDSQVTMMFWYRQQPGQSLTLIATANQGSEATYESGFVIDKFPISRPNLTFSTLTVSNMSPEDSSIYLCSGTVTEAFFGQGTRLTVV.

The chain joins TRBV28 to TRBJ1-3; no clear D. The CDR3 has 14 amino acids. Germline-derived CDR1 and CDR2 are MDHEN and SYDVKM. Trimming took off 7 bases at V and 0 bases at J, with 10 bases between the two ends. CDR3 amino acids: CASTPTYSGNTIYF. Here the CDR3 DNA reads TGTGCCAGCACCCCCACCTACTCTGGAAACACCATATATTTT.

J is TRBJ1-2 and V is TRBV30, with TRBD1 matching 10 bases. Germline CDR1 is GTSNPN and CDR2 is SVGIG (reference sequence). The CDR3 spans 13 residues. V lost 2 bases, J lost 7 bases, and 4 bases stayed unmatched. In nucleotides, the CDR3 is TGTGCCTGGAGTACGACAGGGGGCCGTGGCTACACCTTC. Its protein product is CAWSTTGGRGYTF.

J is TRBJ1-1 and V is TRBV27; 9 positions agree with TRBD1. V lost 5 bases and J lost 4; bases outside the gene matches: 11. CDR3 length equals 16 residues. Germline CDR1 and CDR2: MNHEY and SMNVEV (reference sequence). CDR3 loop: CASSGLQGARSTEAFF. In DNA, the CDR3 is TGTGCCAGCAGTGGCTTACAGGGGGCGCGATCCACTGAAGCTTTCTTT.

The chain combines TRBV5-1 with TRBJ2-5; the match to TRBD1 covers 9 bases. With V trimmed by 0 bases and J by 5 bases, 2 bases remained unmatched. From germline, CDR1 is SGHRS and CDR2 YFSETQ. This CDR3 has 14 amino acids. Here the CDR3 DNA reads TGCGCCAGCAGCTTGGGGGGACAGGGCGAGACCCAGTACTTC. Residues: CASSLGGQGETQYF.

As DNA, the CDR3 is TGCGCCAGCAGCTTGGTAGCGGGGTTGGTAAATGAGCAGTTCTTC. Its protein is CASSLVAGLVNEQFF. The rearrangement links TRBV5-1 to TRBJ2-1; 8 nucleotides line up with TRBD2. CDR3 length equals 15 residues. The V gene end was trimmed by 0 bases and the J gene end by 7 bases; junction bases not matched to a gene: 6. Germline V CDR1 and CDR2: SGHRS, YFSETQ.

The chain combines TRBV7-8 with TRBJ1-6; D remains ambiguous. Germline loops: CDR1 SGHVS, CDR2 FQNEAQ. V was pared by 1 base and J by 9 bases, with 13 bases between. The CDR3 runs 15 residues. The CDR3 DNA follows: TGTGCCAGCAGCTTAGTGAGGGCGGGTGGTTCACCCCTCCACTTT. Translated: CASSLVRAGGSPLHF.

This clone was seen a handful of times. The chain combines TRBV2 with TRBJ2-7; 9 bases fit TRBD2. Germline V lookup: CDR1 SNHLY, CDR2 FYNNEI. V gave up 3 bases and J gave up 8 bases; unmatched junction bases: 8. This CDR3 has 14 amino acids. The chain's CDR3 is CASSEWAGGSKQYF. CDR3 coding DNA: TGTGCCAGCAGTGAGTGGGCGGGGGGGTCCAAGCAGTACTTC.

This clone was counted only a few times. The junction differs from germline at one of its ends, possibly a read error. This chain links TRBV7-3 with TRBJ1-2, with D possibly matching TRBD1 (6 bases). This CDR3 has 13 residues. From germline, CDR1 is SGHTA and CDR2 FQGTGA. The CDR3 loop reads CASSPSGGTLEAF. Written as DNA, the CDR3 is TGTGCCAGCAGCCCCTCCGGGGGGACACTTGAAGCCTTC. Drawing the rest from reference TRBV7-3 and TRBJ1-2, the complete variable domain is GAGVSQTPSNKVTEKGKYVELRCDPISGHTALYWYRQSLGQGPEFLIYFQGTGAADDSGLPNDRFFAVRPEGSVSTLKIQRTERGDSAVYLCASSPSGGTLEAFGSGTRLTVV.